The next 30 T cell receptor beta chains were all read from a single sample in a study of cytomegalovirus exposure and HLA in healthy donors (dated by TCRdb to the late 2010s). Libraries were built with the immunoSEQ multiplex PCR assay. The table comes from immuneACCESS by way of TCRdb, which keeps in-frame sequences with V and J called. Part of the clones is missing from these tables; in studies checked, under half for an unresolved V gene and the rest for unknown reasons. The sample data list about 130,000 clones, and more than 80% of these were observed just once. Of the sample, about 6.4% falls within the top ten clones. The sequenced material came from PBMCs. Every receptor here comes from a young woman in good health and CMV-seropositive.

The chain joins TRBV6-5 to TRBJ1-2; tentatively, D is TRBD1 (5 bases). From germline, CDR1 is MNHEY and CDR2 SVGAGI. The V end lost 6 bases, the J end lost 4 bases, and 12 bases lay between the germline ends. CDR3 length: 13 amino acids. The CDR3, as DNA: TGTGCCAGCAGCCCACGACAGTCCTATGGCTACACCTTC. Its translation is CASSPRQSYGYTF.

The chain links TRBV28 to TRBJ1-5; D remains ambiguous. The V gene lost 11 bases and the J gene lost 5 bases, with 16 bases spanning the gap. This CDR3 contains 13 residues. Germline V gene lookup returns CDR1 MDHEN and CDR2 SYDVKM. The DNA of the CDR3 is TGTGCCTACGGTCGCTTCTCTTATCAGCCCCAGCATTTT. Its translation is CAYGRFSYQPQHF.

The gene calls are TRBV25-1 and TRBJ1-1; D call uncertain. CDR1 is MGHDK and CDR2 is SYGVNS in the germline V gene. The V gene lost 5 bases and the J gene lost 4 bases, with 5 bases spanning the gap. The CDR3 extends over 11 amino acids. CDR3 in amino acids: CASSFRTEAFF. Written as DNA, the CDR3 is TGTGCCAGCAGTTTCCGCACTGAAGCTTTCTTT.

This clone was recorded only once. The chain links TRBV2 to TRBJ1-6, with no clear D. CDR1 SNHLY and CDR2 FYNNEI come from the germline V gene. The CDR3 has 17 residues. The V and J ends lost 3 bases and 0 bases respectively, with 12 bases between them. The CDR3 nucleotides are TGTGCCAGCAGTGAGCCTTTGGGGAGCTCCTATAATTCACCCCTCCACTTT. This encodes CASSEPLGSSYNSPLHF. Combining the CDR3 with reference TRBV2 and TRBJ1-6 gives the whole variable domain EPEVTQTPSHQVTQMGQEVILRCVPISNHLYFYWYRQILGQKVEFLVSFYNNEISEKSEIFDDQFSVERPDGSNFTLKIRSTKLEDSAMYFCASSEPLGSSYNSPLHFGNGTRLTVT.

The chain joins TRBV6-1 to TRBJ2-7; D gene uncertain. The CDR3 has 13 amino acids. Trimming took 7 bases from V and 6 from J, leaving 16 bases between them. The V gene's germline CDR1 is MNHNS and CDR2 SASEGT. The CDR3 DNA follows: TGTGCCAGCACTATGGGCCAGGCTCTCGAGCAGTACTTC. Encoded protein: CASTMGQALEQYF.

V is TRBV28 and J is TRBJ2-7; the D gene is possibly TRBD2 (6 bases). V was shortened by 10 bases and J by 7 bases, with 26 bases between the two germline ends. The CDR3 spans 15 residues. Looked up from germline, CDR1 is MDHEN and CDR2 is SYDVKM. The CDR3 bases are TGTGCCACAAAGCCCCCTGGAGCGGGCCGGAGGGAGCAGTACTTC. It encodes CATKPPGAGRREQYF.

This chain uses TRBV11-2 with TRBJ2-7; tentatively, D is TRBD1 (5 bases). The CDR3 runs to 12 residues. Trimming left V 2 bases short and J 5 bases short, with 7 bases between. The germline CDR1 and CDR2 sequences are SGHAT and FQNNGV. The CDR3 here is CASSLQGNEQYF. In DNA form, the CDR3 reads TGTGCCAGCAGCTTACAGGGTAACGAGCAGTACTTC.

The chain uses TRBV27 and TRBJ2-1; 10 bases fit TRBD2. Germline lookup yields CDR1 MNHEY and CDR2 SMNVEV (reference sequence). CDR3 size: 16 residues. V dropped 1 base and J dropped 10; count of bases not matched to a gene: 10. The CDR3 DNA is TGTGCCAGCAGTTTATTGATTAGCGGGAGGACAAACGAGCAGTTCTTC. Its protein is CASSLLISGRTNEQFF.

As DNA, the CDR3 is TGTGCCAGCTCACCTACAGGGGGGACCTACAATGAGCAGTTCTTC. Translated, it gives CASSPTGGTYNEQFF. This chain connects TRBV18 to TRBJ2-1; 8 nucleotides agree with TRBD1. The CDR3 totals 15 residues. Germline V CDR1 and CDR2: KGHSH, LQKENI. After removal of 3 bases from V and 2 bases from J, the junction contained 3 bases not matched to a gene.

The V gene is TRBV5-1, the J gene TRBJ2-2, with TRBD1 as a possible D gene (6 bases). V shed 2 bases and J shed 0 bases, with 11 bases lying between them. Germline V gene data show CDR1 as SGHRS and CDR2 as YFSETQ. This CDR3 is built from 16 residues. CDR3 coding DNA: TGCGCCAGCAGCTTAGGGACAACCGCGAACACCGGGGAGCTGTTTTTT. It encodes CASSLGTTANTGELFF.

The chain is built from TRBV4-1 and TRBJ2-5; possible D gene TRBD2, 6 bases. Trimming stripped 0 bases from V and 7 bases from J, with 21 bases between. Germline CDR1 MGHRA, CDR2 YSYEKL. CDR3 length: 17 amino acids. The CDR3 loop is CASSQDELAQLSGTQYF. CDR3 bases: TGCGCCAGCAGCCAAGATGAACTAGCCCAACTATCGGGGACCCAGTACTTC.

This clone was seen more than once but under ten times. V is TRBV27 and J is TRBJ1-2; D is uncertain. Looked up from germline, CDR1 is MNHEY and CDR2 is SMNVEV (reference sequence). V was pared by 2 bases and J by 8 bases, with 18 bases between. There are 15 residues in the CDR3. The CDR3 is CASSLTRLNQRGYTF. In DNA form, the CDR3 reads TGTGCCAGCAGTTTAACGAGGCTAAATCAGCGGGGCTACACCTTC.

This rearrangement joins TRBV4-1 to TRBJ1-2; 9 nucleotides line up with TRBD1. The CDR3 contains 14 residues. The ends lost 4 bases at V and 5 bases at J; junction bases unmatched: 5. CDR1 is MGHRA and CDR2 is YSYEKL in the germline V gene. This CDR3 is CASSLRDRGYGYTF. CDR3 DNA sequence: TGCGCCAGCAGCCTCCGTGACAGGGGGTATGGCTACACCTTC.

This clone has a count of ten or more. This chain joins TRBV6-5 and TRBJ1-1; 7 positions match TRBD1. Trimming cost V 3 bases and J 3 bases; bases outside gene matches: 4. The CDR3 is 14 residues long. In germline, CDR1 is MNHEY, CDR2 SVGAGI. This CDR3 reads CASSYSQGDTEAFF. CDR3 sequence (DNA): TGTGCCAGCAGTTATAGTCAGGGGGACACTGAAGCTTTCTTT.

The chain recombines TRBV11-2 with TRBJ1-2; TRBD1 agrees at 10 bases. CDR1 is SGHAT, CDR2 FQNNGV, per germline. Germline trimming cut 5 bases from V and 4 bases from J; bases unmatched to any gene: 7. CDR3 size: 15 residues. The CDR3 loop is CASSRTGGDLYGYTF. In nucleotides, the CDR3 is TGTGCCAGCAGCCGGACAGGGGGGGATCTCTATGGCTACACCTTC.

The V and J genes are TRBV7-9 and TRBJ2-5; tentative D call: TRBD1 (6 bases). Germline CDR1 is SEHNR and CDR2 is FQNEAQ (reference sequence). V was clipped by 5 bases and J by 4 bases, with 14 bases between them. This CDR3 has 14 residues. The CDR3 DNA reads as TGTGCCAGCAGCCAGGACAGAATTGGAGAGACCCAGTACTTC. It codes for CASSQDRIGETQYF.

The chain combines TRBV2 with TRBJ2-5; the D gene is possibly TRBD2 (6 bases). From germline, CDR1 is SNHLY and CDR2 FYNNEI. This CDR3 has 14 amino acids. V shed 4 bases and J shed 5 bases, with 14 bases lying between them. The CDR3 spells CASSVRLARETQYF. In DNA form, the CDR3 reads TGTGCCAGCAGTGTTCGGCTAGCGAGGGAGACCCAGTACTTC.

Sample share makes this clone medium-sized (0.01 to 0.1%). The V gene is TRBV4-1, the J gene TRBJ1-5; a weak D match, TRBD1 (5 bases). The V gene lost 3 bases and the J gene lost 0 bases, with 15 bases spanning the gap. The CDR3 length is 17 residues. CDR1 is MGHRA and CDR2 is YSYEKL in the germline V gene. CDR3 DNA sequence: TGCGCCAGCAGCCAGACACTCGGACACCTTAGCAATCAGCCCCAGCATTTT. Translation gives CASSQTLGHLSNQPQHF.

This chain connects TRBV16 to TRBJ1-1; D not resolved. Per the germline V gene, CDR1 is KGHSY and CDR2 is FQNENV. This CDR3 spans 13 amino acids. V shed 5 bases and J shed 0 bases, with 7 bases lying between them. CDR3: CASSDNMNTEAFF. Written as DNA, the CDR3 is TGTGCCAGCAGCGACAACATGAACACTGAAGCTTTCTTT.

This clone appeared once. The chain employs TRBV2 and TRBJ1-2; D remains unclear. This CDR3 is 15 amino acids long. Germline assignment: CDR1 SNHLY and CDR2 FYNNEI. Trimming removed 1 base at V and 4 bases at J, with 13 bases between. CDR3 amino acids: CASSEGPNRGYGYTF. The CDR3 DNA is TGTGCCAGCAGTGAAGGGCCTAACCGCGGCTATGGCTACACCTTC.

The CDR3 DNA reads as TGTGCCAGCAGCTCAGGGACAGTCTACGAGCAGTACTTC. It translates to CASSSGTVYEQYF. J is TRBJ2-7 and V is TRBV5-6, with 7 nucleotides matching TRBD1. CDR3 length equals 13 residues. Losses at the gene ends were 3 bases for V and 3 bases for J; bases not matched to a gene: 3. Germline lookup yields CDR1 SGHDT and CDR2 YYEEEE.

The rearrangement links TRBV5-4 to TRBJ1-2; no clear D. The CDR3 has 14 residues. Germline V lookup: CDR1 SGHNT, CDR2 YYREEE (reference sequence). V was pared by 2 bases and J by 0 bases, with 8 bases between. CDR3 sequence (DNA): TGTGCCAGCAGCTTTCGAGGGTCTAACTATGGCTACACCTTC. Its protein is CASSFRGSNYGYTF.

The CDR3 DNA reads TGTGCCAGCAGTCATTTCAGGGCGGGACGGGTTAATGAGCAGTTCTTC. It is translated as CASSHFRAGRVNEQFF. The rearrangement links TRBV28 to TRBJ2-1; the D gene is possibly TRBD2 (6 bases). There are 16 residues in the CDR3. CDR1 and CDR2 (germline): MDHEN, SYDVKM. The ends were cut back, 5 bases at V and 7 bases at J, with 21 bases in the middle. Full variable domain (outside the CDR3, taken from reference TRBV28 and TRBJ2-1): DVKVTQSSRYLVKRTGEKVFLECVQDMDHENMFWYRQDPGLGLRLIYFSYDVKMKEKGDIPEGYSVSREKKERFSLILESASTNQTSMYLCASSHFRAGRVNEQFFGPGTRLTVL.

The V and J genes are TRBV7-8 and TRBJ1-6, with D possibly matching TRBD1 (5 bases). The V and J ends lost 5 bases and 4 bases respectively, with 18 bases between them. The germline CDR1 and CDR2 sequences are SGHVS and FQNEAQ. The CDR3 extends over 17 amino acids. CDR3 bases: TGTGCCAGCAGCGAAGGTTGGTCAGGGCGGTATAATTCACCCCTCCACTTT. It is translated as CASSEGWSGRYNSPLHF.

The gene calls are TRBV6-5 and TRBJ2-5, with a weak D call TRBD2 (5 bases). This CDR3 has 13 amino acids. V lost 6 bases to trimming and J lost 4 bases, with 12 bases between them. The germline V gene encodes CDR1 MNHEY and CDR2 SVGAGI. The CDR3 DNA reads as TGTGCCAGCAGCCCGAGGGTGGGAGAGACCCAGTACTTC. Protein: CASSPRVGETQYF.

The chain combines TRBV5-1 with TRBJ2-1, with TRBD2 matching 13 bases. Trimming removed 4 bases from V and 5 bases from J; junction bases left unmatched: 0. The CDR3 contains 14 residues. The germline V gene encodes CDR1 SGHRS and CDR2 YFSETQ. The CDR3 sequence is CASSGTSGDNEQFF. The CDR3 nucleotides read TGCGCCAGCAGCGGGACTAGCGGGGACAATGAGCAGTTCTTC.

The V gene is TRBV18, the J gene TRBJ2-3; 7 positions agree with TRBD1. Per germline, CDR1 KGHSH and CDR2 LQKENI. This CDR3 spans 17 amino acids. The junction had 10 bases not matched to a gene; V was cut back by 0 bases and J by 4 bases. CDR3 amino acids: CASSPPTGKRGPDTQYF. CDR3 sequence (DNA): TGTGCCAGCTCACCACCGACGGGCAAAAGGGGGCCAGATACGCAGTATTTT. The entire variable domain, with the rest obtained from reference TRBV18 and TRBJ2-3, is as follows: NAGVMQNPRHLVRRRGQEARLRCSPMKGHSHVYWYRQLPEEGLKFMVYLQKENIIDESGMPKERFSAEFPKEGPSILRIQQVVRGDSAAYFCASSPPTGKRGPDTQYFGPGTRLTVL.

This chain links TRBV11-2 with TRBJ1-5; the match to TRBD1 covers 7 bases. The CDR3 loop spans 17 amino acids. From germline, CDR1 is SGHAT and CDR2 FQNNGV. V shed 3 bases, J shed 2 bases, and the junction held 10 bases outside the gene matches. The CDR3 loop is CASSFDARQGGNQPQHF. CDR3 in DNA: TGTGCCAGCAGCTTCGACGCTCGGCAGGGGGGCAATCAGCCCCAGCATTTT.

The V call is TRBV6-5, the J call TRBJ1-2; D remains unclear. Germline V lookup: CDR1 MNHEY, CDR2 SVGAGI. Trimming cost V 4 bases and J 8 bases, with 11 bases left between them. The CDR3 runs to 12 residues. CDR3 residues: CASSSSGEGYTF. In nucleotides, the CDR3 is TGTGCCAGCAGTTCAAGCGGAGAAGGCTACACCTTC.

This chain links TRBV28 with TRBJ2-2; 8 bases are a match to TRBD1. Germline V gene data show CDR1 as MDHEN and CDR2 as SYDVKM. Losses at the gene ends were 1 base for V and 5 bases for J; bases not matched to a gene: 6. This CDR3 spans 16 amino acids. CDR3 bases: TGTGCCAGCAGTTTATCTCAGGGGGCAGGGACCGGGGAGCTGTTTTTT. It translates to CASSLSQGAGTGELFF. Using reference TRBV28 and TRBJ2-2 for the parts outside the CDR3, the full variable domain is DVKVTQSSRYLVKRTGEKVFLECVQDMDHENMFWYRQDPGLGLRLIYFSYDVKMKEKGDIPEGYSVSREKKERFSLILESASTNQTSMYLCASSLSQGAGTGELFFGEGSRLTVL.